This is a list of T cell receptor beta chains from one sample in a study of blood T cell repertoires in COVID-19. TCRdb keeps only in-frame clones here, not all; method: immunoSEQ multiplex PCR. Here the sample spans some 250,000 clones, 70% to 85% being singletons. What was sequenced was peripheral blood. These receptors were collected from a woman older than 75 with acute or convalescent COVID-19. Each CDR3 is given without its conserved first and last residue. D genes are given only for firm matches.

d_gene	v_gene	len	CDR3aa
TRBD1	TRBV5-5	14	ASSRRAGGNTDTQY
.	TRBV5-1	12	ASSLLGGSTEAF
TRBD1	TRBV5-4	13	ASSFPDRAGNTIY
.	TRBV6-2/TRBV6-3	10	ASSYPGSGEF
.	TRBV28	15	ASSSPPLLSMNTEAF
TRBD1	TRBV6-5	13	ASSRPGTGTQPQH
TRBD1	TRBV7-9	16	ASRRDRDWGYGNTEAF
TRBD1	TRBV15	12	ATSSGQANYGYT
.	TRBV9	14	ASSVVSHRTNTEAF
.	TRBV2	12	ASRVTDSGNTIY
TRBD2	TRBV6-5	13	ASSYGLAGAGELF
.	TRBV6-6	13	ASMGHSRSGNTIY
.	TRBV5-4	12	ASSFTGRDEKLF
.	TRBV9	13	ASSLQVGPNNEQF
.	TRBV9	12	ASSPQMGGGELF
TRBD2	TRBV6-5	11	AKGLAVYNEQF
.	TRBV7-9	11	ASSLQVEGGYT
TRBD1	TRBV6-1	14	ASSEMPGGSAYEQY
TRBD2	TRBV10-1	14	ASSEWRGAYTDTQY
.	TRBV5-6	13	ASSLVAGWSYEQY
.	TRBV4-1	15	ASSQNPGASRNYEQY
.	TRBV5-1	13	ASSRDSPLTDTQY
.	TRBV15	12	ATSSGQGWSTQY
TRBD1	TRBV7-9	14	ASSLGLGDRAYGYT
TRBD1	TRBV6-9	13	ASSSGQTMNTEAF
.	TRBV19	10	ASRQGLGEQF
.	TRBV24-1	11	ATSDLTTGKQY
TRBD2	TRBV14	13	ASSQGGGPKETQY
TRBD1	TRBV28	13	ASRSRKGARETQY
.	TRBV10-3	14	ATVISPRGENYGYT
TRBD2	TRBV18	16	ASSPPRTSGGAKNEQF
TRBD1	TRBV6-5	13	ASSPKGQGNTGYT
.	TRBV5-1	13	ASSPTGQLNQPQH
.	TRBV5-6	12	ASSPGWGTDTQY
TRBD2	TRBV9	14	ASSVVASGRADTQY
.	TRBV6-5	11	ASSYGGQETQY
TRBD1	TRBV5-1	13	ASSLLGQGIETQY
.	TRBV18	14	ASSSLPGGAPLLQY
.	TRBV7-2	11	ASSFFGGETQY
TRBD2	TRBV5-6	13	ASSLVRGDAYEQY
.	TRBV18	12	ASSPARGTTEAF
.	TRBV25-1	12	ASSALGTNEKLF
.	TRBV5-1	13	ASSLTGTYTGELF
TRBD2	TRBV30	11	AWVLAAQETQY
.	TRBV19	11	ASSSRVIQPQH